This T cell receptor (beta chain) was sequenced for a study of shared clonotypes between healthy human individuals. The repertoire was sequenced with immunoSEQ multiplex PCR; TCRdb's copy has only in-frame clones and lacks some. The sample contains about 700,000 clones, about 74% of which appear only once. On this clone: As yet, its antigen is unknown.

Trimming took off 4 bases at V and 10 bases at J, with 18 bases between the two ends. Germline CDR1 SGHNT, CDR2 YYREEE (reference sequence). The CDR3 length is 14 residues. The study's findings and limits: In contrast to clonotypes shared by all four donors, non-shared clonotypes had lower generation probabilities.

The source of this sequence is a woman under 40 in good health. The chain has TRBV5-4 and TRBJ2-1, with D possibly matching TRBD2 (5 bases). Sequenced sample: memory CD4+ T cells sorted from blood. The subset: CD45RA-negative fraction. CDR3 loop: CASSDRLEGREQFF. CDR3 sequence (DNA): TGTGCCAGCAGCGACCGCTTAGAGGGCCGCGAGCAGTTCTTC.